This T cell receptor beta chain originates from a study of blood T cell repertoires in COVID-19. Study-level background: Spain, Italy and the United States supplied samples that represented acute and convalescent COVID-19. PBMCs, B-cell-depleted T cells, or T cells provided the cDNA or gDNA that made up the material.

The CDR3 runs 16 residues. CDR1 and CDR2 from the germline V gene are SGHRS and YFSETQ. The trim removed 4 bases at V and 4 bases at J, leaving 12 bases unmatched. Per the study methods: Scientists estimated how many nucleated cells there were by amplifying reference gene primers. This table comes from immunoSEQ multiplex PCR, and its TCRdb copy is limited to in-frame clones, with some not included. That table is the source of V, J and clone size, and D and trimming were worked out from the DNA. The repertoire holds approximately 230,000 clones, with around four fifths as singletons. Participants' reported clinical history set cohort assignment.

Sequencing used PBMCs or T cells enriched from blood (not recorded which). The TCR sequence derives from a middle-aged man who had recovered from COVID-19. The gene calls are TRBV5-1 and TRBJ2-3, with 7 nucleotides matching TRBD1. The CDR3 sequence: CASSPTGTDVPDTQYF. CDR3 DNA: TGCGCCAGCAGCCCGACCGGGACAGATGTACCAGATACGCAGTATTTT. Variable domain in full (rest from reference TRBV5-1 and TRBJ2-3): KAGVTQTPRYLIKTRGQQVTLSCSPISGHRSVSWYQQTPGQGLQFLFEYFSETQRNKGNFPGRFSGRQFSNSRSEMNVSTLELGDSALYLCASSPTGTDVPDTQYFGPGTRLTVL.